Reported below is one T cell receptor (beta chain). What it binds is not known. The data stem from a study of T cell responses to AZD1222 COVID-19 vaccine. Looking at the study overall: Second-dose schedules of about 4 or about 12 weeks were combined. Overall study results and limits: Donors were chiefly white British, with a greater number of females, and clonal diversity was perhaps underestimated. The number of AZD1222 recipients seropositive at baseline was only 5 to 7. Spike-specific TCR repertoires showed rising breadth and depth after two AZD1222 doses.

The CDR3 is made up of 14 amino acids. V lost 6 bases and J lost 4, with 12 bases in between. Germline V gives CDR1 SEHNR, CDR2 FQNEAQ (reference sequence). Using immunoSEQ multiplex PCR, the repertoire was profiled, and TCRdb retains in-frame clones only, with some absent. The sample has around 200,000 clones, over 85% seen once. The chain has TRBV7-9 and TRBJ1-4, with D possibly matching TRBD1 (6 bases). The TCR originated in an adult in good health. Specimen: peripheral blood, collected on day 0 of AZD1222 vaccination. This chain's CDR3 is CASRRTEFNEKLFF. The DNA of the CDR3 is TGTGCCAGCAGGAGGACAGAGTTTAATGAAAAACTGTTTTTT.